What follows are 5 T cell receptor beta chains derived from one specimen sequenced in a study of T cells after yellow fever vaccination. TCRdb re-called the 5' RACE reads through MiXCR, storing one row per CDR3 protein. The sample lists approximately 110,000 distinct CDR3 sequences, 8% to 9.5% occurring once. The sample was CD8+ T cells sorted from PBMCs, taken 45 days after the yellow fever booster vaccination. The receptor set was obtained from a man in his thirties or forties who received the YFV17D yellow fever vaccine.

This clonotype was picked up a small number of times. The genes are TRBV6-1 and TRBJ2-2; TRBD2 matches 7 bases. In germline, CDR1 is MNHNS, CDR2 SASEGT. The CDR3 is 16 amino acids. V shed 5 bases and J 3 bases; nucleotides not matched to a gene: 9. CDR3 DNA sequence: TGTGCCAGCAGTCCCCTCGGGGGGTCCCACACCGGGGAGCTGTTTTTT. Protein: CASSPLGGSHTGELFF.

There are many counts of this clonotype. The V and J genes are TRBV27 and TRBJ1-5; D may be TRBD1 (5 bases). The CDR3 spans 13 residues. The V end lost 6 bases, the J end lost 5 bases, and 11 bases lay between the germline ends. Germline CDR1 MNHEY, CDR2 SMNVEV (reference sequence). CDR3 residues: CASSSGGDQPQHF. In DNA form, the CDR3 reads TGTGCCAGCAGCTCGGGAGGGGATCAGCCCCAGCATTTT.

This clonotype was counted at least ten times. This chain uses TRBV29-1 with TRBJ2-5; maybe TRBD1 (6 bases). Trimming pared 7 bases from V and 0 bases from J, leaving 12 bases between. CDR3 length: 13 residues. CDR1 and CDR2 (germline): SQVTM, ANQGSEA. CDR3 in DNA: TGCAGCGCCCCCTGGGACAACCAAGAGACCCAGTACTTC. It yields the protein CSAPWDNQETQYF.

Only a few counts were recorded for this clonotype. This rearrangement joins TRBV11-2 to TRBJ2-2; the match to TRBD2 covers 11 bases. Germline loops: CDR1 SGHAT, CDR2 FQNNGV. Unmatched junction bases numbered 11, after V lost 2 bases and J lost 3 bases. This CDR3 contains 19 residues. CDR3: CASSLSGTSGPVDTGELFF. The CDR3 DNA follows: TGTGCCAGCAGCTTATCTGGGACTAGCGGTCCGGTGGACACCGGGGAGCTGTTTTTT. The full variable domain, its missing parts supplied by reference TRBV11-2 and TRBJ2-2, is EAGVAQSPRYKIIEKRQSVAFWCNPISGHATLYWYQQILGQGPKLLIQFQNNGVVDDSQLPKDRFSAERLKGVDSTLKIQPAKLEDSAVYLCASSLSGTSGPVDTGELFFGEGSRLTVL.

The CDR3 bases are TGTGCCAGCGCCCTAGCGGGAGAGGGCGAGCAGTACTTC. The encoded protein is CASALAGEGEQYF. The V call is TRBV7-6, the J call TRBJ2-7; 10 bases line up with TRBD2. The CDR3 extends over 13 amino acids. Germline trimming cut 8 bases from V and 6 bases from J; bases unmatched to any gene: 7. Germline CDR1 and CDR2: SGHVS and FNYEAQ. Using reference TRBV7-6 and TRBJ2-7 for the parts outside the CDR3, the full variable domain is GAGVSQSPRYKVTKRGQDVALRCDPISGHVSLYWYRQALGQGPEFLTYFNYEAQQDKSGLPNDRFSAERPEGSISTLTIQRTEQRDSAMYRCASALAGEGEQYFGPGTRLTVT.